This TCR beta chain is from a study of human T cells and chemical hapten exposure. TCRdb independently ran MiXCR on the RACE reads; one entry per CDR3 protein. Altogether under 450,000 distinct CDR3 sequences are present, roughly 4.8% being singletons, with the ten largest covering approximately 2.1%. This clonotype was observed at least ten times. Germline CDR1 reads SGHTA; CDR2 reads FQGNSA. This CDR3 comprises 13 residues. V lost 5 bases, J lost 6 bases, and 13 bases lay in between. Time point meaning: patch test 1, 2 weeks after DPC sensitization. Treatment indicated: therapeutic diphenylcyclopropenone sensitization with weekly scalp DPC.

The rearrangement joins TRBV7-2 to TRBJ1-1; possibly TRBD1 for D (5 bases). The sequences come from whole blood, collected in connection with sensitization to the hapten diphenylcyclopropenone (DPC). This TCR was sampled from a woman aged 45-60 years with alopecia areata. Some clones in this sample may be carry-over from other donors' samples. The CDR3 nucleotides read TGTGCCAGCAGCCGCCGGGGGAGGGCTGAAGCTTTCTTT. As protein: CASSRRGRAEAFF.